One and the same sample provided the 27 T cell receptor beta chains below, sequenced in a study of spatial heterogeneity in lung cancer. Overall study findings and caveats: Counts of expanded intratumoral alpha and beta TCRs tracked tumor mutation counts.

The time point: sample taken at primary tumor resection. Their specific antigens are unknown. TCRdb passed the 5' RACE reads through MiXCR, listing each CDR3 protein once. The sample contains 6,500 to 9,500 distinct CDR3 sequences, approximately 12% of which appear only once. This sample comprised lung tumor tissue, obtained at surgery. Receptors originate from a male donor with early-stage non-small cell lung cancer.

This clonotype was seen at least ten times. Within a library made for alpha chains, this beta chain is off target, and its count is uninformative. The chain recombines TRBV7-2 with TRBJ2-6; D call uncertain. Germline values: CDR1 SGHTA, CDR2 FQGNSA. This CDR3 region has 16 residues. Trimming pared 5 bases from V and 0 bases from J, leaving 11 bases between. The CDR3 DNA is TGTGCCAGCAGCCTCACGTCGGCCTCTGGGGCCAACGTCCTGACTTTC. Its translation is CASSLTSASGANVLTF.

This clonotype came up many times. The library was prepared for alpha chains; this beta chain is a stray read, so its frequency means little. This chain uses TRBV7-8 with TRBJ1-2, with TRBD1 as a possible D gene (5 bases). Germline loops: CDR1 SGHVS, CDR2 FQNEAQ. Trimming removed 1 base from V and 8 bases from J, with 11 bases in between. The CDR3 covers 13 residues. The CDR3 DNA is TGTGCCAGCAGCTTAGTTAGTCAGGGCGGCTACACCTTC. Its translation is CASSLVSQGGYTF.

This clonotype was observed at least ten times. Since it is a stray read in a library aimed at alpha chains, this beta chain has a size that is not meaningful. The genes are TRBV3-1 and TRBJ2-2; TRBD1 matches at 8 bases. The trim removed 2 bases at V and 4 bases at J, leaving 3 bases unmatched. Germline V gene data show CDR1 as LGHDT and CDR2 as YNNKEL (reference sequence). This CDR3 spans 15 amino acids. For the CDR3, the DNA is TGTGCCAGCAGCCAAAGGACAGGGATCACCGGGGAGCTGTTTTTT. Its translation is CASSQRTGITGELFF.

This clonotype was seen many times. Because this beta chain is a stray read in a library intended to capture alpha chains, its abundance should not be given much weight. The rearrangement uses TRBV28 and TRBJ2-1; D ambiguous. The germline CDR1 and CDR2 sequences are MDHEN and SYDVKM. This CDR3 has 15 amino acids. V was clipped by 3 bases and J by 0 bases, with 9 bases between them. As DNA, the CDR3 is TGTGCCAGCAGTTTTGTCAGAAGCTCCTACAATGAGCAGTTCTTC. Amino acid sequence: CASSFVRSSYNEQFF.

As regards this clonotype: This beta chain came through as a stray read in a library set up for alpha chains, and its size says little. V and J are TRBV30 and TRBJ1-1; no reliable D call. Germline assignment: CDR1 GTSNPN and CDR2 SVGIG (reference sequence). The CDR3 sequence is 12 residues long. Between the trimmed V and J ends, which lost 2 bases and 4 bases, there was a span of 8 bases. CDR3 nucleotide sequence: TGTGCCTGGAGTATGGGAACCACTGAAGCTTTCTTT. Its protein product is CAWSMGTTEAFF.

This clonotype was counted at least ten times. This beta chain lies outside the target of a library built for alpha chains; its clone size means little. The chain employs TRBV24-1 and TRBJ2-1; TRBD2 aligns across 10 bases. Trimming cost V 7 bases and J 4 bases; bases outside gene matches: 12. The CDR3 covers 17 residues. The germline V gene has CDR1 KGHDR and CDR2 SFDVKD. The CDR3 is CATSPTFSGGLYNEQFF. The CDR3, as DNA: TGTGCCACCAGCCCTACTTTTAGCGGGGGGTTATACAATGAGCAGTTCTTC.

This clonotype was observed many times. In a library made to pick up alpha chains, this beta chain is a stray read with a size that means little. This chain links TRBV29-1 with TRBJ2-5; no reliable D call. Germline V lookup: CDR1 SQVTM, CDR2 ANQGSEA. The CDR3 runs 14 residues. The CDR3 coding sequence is TGCAGGAGCGTGCCCGGGCAGTATTGGGAGACCCAGTACTTC. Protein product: CRSVPGQYWETQYF.

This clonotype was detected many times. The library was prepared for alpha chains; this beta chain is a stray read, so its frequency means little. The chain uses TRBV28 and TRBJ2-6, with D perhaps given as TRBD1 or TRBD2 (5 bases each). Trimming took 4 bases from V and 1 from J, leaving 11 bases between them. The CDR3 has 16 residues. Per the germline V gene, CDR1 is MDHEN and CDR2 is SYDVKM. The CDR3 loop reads CASSSGATSGANVLTF. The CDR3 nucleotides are TGTGCCAGCAGTTCCGGGGCCACTTCTGGGGCCAACGTCCTGACTTTC.

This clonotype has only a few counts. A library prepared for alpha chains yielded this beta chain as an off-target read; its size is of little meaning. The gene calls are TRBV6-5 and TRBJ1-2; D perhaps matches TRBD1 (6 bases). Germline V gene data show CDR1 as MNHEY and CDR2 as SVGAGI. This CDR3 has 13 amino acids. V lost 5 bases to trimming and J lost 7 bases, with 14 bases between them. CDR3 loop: CASSNRGAFGYTF. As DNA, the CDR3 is TGTGCCAGCAGTAACCGGGGGGCCTTTGGCTACACCTTC.

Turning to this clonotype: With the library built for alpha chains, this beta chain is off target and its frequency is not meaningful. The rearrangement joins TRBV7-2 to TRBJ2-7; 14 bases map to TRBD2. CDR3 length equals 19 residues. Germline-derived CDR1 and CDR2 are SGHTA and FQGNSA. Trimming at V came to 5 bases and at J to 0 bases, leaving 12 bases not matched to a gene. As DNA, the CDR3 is TGTGCCAGCAGCCCGGGACTAGCGGGGGCCGGGGGAAGCTCCTACGAGCAGTACTTC. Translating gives CASSPGLAGAGGSSYEQYF.

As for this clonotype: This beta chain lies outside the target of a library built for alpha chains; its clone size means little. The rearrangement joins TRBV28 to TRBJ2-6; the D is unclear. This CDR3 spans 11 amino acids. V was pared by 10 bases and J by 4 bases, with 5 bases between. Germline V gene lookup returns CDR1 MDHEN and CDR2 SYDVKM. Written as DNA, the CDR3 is TGTGCCACAGACGGGGCCAACGTCCTGACTTTC. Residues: CATDGANVLTF.

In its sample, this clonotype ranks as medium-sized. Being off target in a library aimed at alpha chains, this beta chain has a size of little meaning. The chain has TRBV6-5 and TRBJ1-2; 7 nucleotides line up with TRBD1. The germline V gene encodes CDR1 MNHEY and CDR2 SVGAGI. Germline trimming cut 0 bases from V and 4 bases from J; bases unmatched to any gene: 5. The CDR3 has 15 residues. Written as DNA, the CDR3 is TGTGCCAGCAGTTACTCGGCAGGGGGTACCTATGGCTACACCTTC. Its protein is CASSYSAGGTYGYTF.

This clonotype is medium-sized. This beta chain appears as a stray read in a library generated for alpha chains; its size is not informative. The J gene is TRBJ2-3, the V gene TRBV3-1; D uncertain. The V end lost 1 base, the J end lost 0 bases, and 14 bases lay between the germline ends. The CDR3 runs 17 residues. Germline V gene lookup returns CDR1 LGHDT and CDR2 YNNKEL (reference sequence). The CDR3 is CASSQGPAPQSTDTQYF. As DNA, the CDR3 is TGTGCCAGCAGCCAAGGGCCTGCACCCCAGAGCACAGATACGCAGTATTTT.

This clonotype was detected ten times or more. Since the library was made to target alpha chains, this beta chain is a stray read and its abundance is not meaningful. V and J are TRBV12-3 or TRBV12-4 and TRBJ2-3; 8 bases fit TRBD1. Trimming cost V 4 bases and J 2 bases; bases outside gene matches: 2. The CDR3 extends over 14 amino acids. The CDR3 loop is CASSYQGATDTQYF. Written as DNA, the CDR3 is TGTGCCAGCAGTTACCAGGGGGCCACAGATACGCAGTATTTT.

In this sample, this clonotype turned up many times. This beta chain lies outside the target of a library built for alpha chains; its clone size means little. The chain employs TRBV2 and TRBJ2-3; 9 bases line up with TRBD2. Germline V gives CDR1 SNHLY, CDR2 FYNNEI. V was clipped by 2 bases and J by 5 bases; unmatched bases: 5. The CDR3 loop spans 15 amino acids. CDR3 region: CASSEHSGSGDTQYF. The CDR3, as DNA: TGTGCCAGCAGTGAACATAGCGGGAGTGGAGATACGCAGTATTTT.

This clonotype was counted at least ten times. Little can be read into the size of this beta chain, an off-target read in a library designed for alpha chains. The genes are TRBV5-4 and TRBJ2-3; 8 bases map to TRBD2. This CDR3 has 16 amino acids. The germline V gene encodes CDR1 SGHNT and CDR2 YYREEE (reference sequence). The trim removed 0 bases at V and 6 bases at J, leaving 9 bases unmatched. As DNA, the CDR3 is TGTGCCAGCAGCTTGGACTTTGCGGGAGGAGGGGATACGCAGTATTTT. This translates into CASSLDFAGGGDTQYF.

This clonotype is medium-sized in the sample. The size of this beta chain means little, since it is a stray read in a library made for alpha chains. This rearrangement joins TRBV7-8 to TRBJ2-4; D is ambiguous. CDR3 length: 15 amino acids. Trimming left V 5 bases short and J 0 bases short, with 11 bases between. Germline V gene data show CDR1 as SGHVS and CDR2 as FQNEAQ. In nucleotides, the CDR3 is TGTGCCAGCAGCCCAGACGAATTAGCCAAAAACATTCAGTACTTC. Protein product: CASSPDELAKNIQYF.

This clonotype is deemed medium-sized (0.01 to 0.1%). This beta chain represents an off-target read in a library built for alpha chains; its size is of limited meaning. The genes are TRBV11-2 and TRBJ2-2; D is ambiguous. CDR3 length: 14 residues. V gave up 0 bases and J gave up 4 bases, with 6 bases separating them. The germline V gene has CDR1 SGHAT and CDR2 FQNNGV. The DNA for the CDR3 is TGTGCCAGCAGCTTAGACTTCCGCACCGGGGAGCTGTTTTTT. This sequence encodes CASSLDFRTGELFF.

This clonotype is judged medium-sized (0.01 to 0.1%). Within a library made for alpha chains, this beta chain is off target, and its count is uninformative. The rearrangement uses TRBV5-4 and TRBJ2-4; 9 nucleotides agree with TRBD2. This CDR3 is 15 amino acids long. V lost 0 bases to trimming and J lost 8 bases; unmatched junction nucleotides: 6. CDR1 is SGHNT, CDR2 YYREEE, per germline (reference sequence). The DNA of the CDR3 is TGTGCCAGCAGCTTGGCCGAAGCGGGAGGAGACATTCAGTACTTC. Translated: CASSLAEAGGDIQYF.

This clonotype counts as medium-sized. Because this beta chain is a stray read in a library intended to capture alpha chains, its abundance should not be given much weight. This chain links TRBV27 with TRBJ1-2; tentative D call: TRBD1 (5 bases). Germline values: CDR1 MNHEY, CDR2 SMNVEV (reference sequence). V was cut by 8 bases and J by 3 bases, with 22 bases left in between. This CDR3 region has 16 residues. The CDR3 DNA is TGTGCCAGCCGAGGTGTTGGGGCTGGGTATTACTATGGCTACACCTTC. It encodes CASRGVGAGYYYGYTF.

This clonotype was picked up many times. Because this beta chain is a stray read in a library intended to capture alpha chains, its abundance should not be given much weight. As DNA, the CDR3 is TGTGCCAGCAGCGACAGTCGAGATCAGCCCCAGCATTTT. It encodes CASSDSRDQPQHF. The chain carries TRBV6-5 and TRBJ1-5, with D perhaps TRBD1 (5 bases). Germline loops: CDR1 MNHEY, CDR2 SVGAGI. The CDR3 has 13 amino acids. The V gene lost 6 bases and the J gene lost 5 bases, with 11 bases spanning the gap.

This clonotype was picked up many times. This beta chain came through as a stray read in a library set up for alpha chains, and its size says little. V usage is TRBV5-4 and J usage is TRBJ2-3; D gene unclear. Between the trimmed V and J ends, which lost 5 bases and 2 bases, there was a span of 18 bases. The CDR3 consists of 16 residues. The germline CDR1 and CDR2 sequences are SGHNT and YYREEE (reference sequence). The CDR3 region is CASSLGGLVNTDTQYF. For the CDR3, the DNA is TGTGCCAGCAGTCTAGGTGGGTTGGTCAACACAGATACGCAGTATTTT.

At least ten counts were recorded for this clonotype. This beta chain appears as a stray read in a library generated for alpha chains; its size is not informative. The CDR3 spells CSVRTGNEQYF. CDR3 in DNA: TGCAGCGTGCGGACAGGGAACGAGCAGTACTTC. V is TRBV29-1 and J is TRBJ2-7; 8 positions match TRBD1. The CDR3 length is 11 residues. The V gene's germline CDR1 is SQVTM and CDR2 ANQGSEA. J was trimmed by 5 bases and V by 6 bases; bases with no gene match: 3.

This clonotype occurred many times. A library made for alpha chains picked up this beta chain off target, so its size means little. The CDR3 nucleotides are TGTGCCAGCAGCTCACCCGGTGGGAGGGCCATCCATGAGCAGTTCTTC. Protein product: CASSSPGGRAIHEQFF. The V call is TRBV7-6, the J call TRBJ2-1; TRBD2 aligns across 7 bases. CDR3 size: 16 residues. CDR1 SGHVS and CDR2 FNYEAQ come from the germline V gene. V gave up 4 bases and J gave up 8 bases; unmatched junction bases: 14.

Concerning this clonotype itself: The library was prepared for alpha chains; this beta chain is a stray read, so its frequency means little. CDR3 protein: CASSQAPRGEQFF. The CDR3 DNA reads TGTGCCAGCAGCCAAGCCCCACGGGGAGAGCAGTTCTTC. The chain uses TRBV7-7 and TRBJ2-1, with D perhaps TRBD2 (5 bases). Germline V lookup: CDR1 SSHAT, CDR2 FNYEAQ (reference sequence). The V end lost 5 bases, the J end lost 10 bases, and 15 bases lay between the germline ends. This CDR3 comprises 13 residues.

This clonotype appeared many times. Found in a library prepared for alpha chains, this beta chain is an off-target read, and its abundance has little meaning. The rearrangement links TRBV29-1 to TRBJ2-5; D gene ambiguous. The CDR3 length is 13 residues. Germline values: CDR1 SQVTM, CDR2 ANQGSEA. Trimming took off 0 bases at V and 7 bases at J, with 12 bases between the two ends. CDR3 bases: TGCAGCGTTGAAGATGCCCCCCCAGGGACCCAGTACTTC. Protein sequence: CSVEDAPPGTQYF.

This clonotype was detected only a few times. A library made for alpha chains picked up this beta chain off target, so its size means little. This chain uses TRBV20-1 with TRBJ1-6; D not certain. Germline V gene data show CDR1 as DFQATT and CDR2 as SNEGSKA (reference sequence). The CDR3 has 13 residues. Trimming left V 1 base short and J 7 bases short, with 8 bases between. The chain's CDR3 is CSARAESNSPLHF. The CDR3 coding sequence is TGCAGTGCTAGAGCGGAGTCCAATTCACCCCTCCACTTT.